Presented here are 11 T cell receptor beta chains from one specimen sequenced in a study of Ad26.COV2.S vaccination and SARS-CoV-2 variants (dated by TCRdb to the early 2020s). The time point label corresponds to: individuals recovered from natural SARS-CoV-2 infection. Library construction relied on the immunoSEQ multiplex PCR assay. Not all clones reach the TCRdb copy of this immuneACCESS table, which keeps in-frame sequences only. Checked studies attribute under half of the gap to unresolved V genes and leave the rest unexplained. The sample includes around 170,000 clones, with around 88% observed a single time. In total, the top ten clones hold 5% to 6.5% of the sample. Sequenced here: peripheral blood, sampled after recovery from COVID-19. Receptors were obtained from a human donor who had recovered from COVID-19.

V usage is TRBV6-5 and J usage is TRBJ2-2; D is perhaps TRBD2 (5 bases). Germline V CDR1 and CDR2: MNHEY, SVGAGI. V was cut by 7 bases and J by 3 bases, with 15 bases left in between. This CDR3 is built from 15 residues. The CDR3 nucleotides are TGTGCCAGCACCCCTCGAAGAGGGTACACCGGGGAGCTGTTTTTT. Translated: CASTPRRGYTGELFF.

The V gene is TRBV7-3, the J gene TRBJ2-7; the D is unclear. Trimming cost V 2 bases and J 4 bases, with 6 bases left between them. The CDR3 has 12 residues. In germline, CDR1 is SGHTA, CDR2 FQGTGA. The DNA of the CDR3 is TGTGCCAGCAGCTTAGGGGAATACGAGCAGTACTTC. Residues: CASSLGEYEQYF.

The rearrangement uses TRBV28 and TRBJ2-7, with D maybe TRBD1 (6 bases). The germline V gene has CDR1 MDHEN and CDR2 SYDVKM. Trimming removed 3 bases from V and 6 bases from J, with 9 bases in between. The CDR3 is made up of 12 amino acids. The CDR3 protein is CASSLMGAEQYF. CDR3 nucleotide sequence: TGTGCCAGCAGTTTGATGGGGGCCGAGCAGTACTTC.

V and J are TRBV27 and TRBJ2-3; 12 bases fit TRBD2. After removal of 10 bases from V and 4 bases from J, the junction contained 3 bases not matched to a gene. This CDR3 is built from 13 residues. The germline CDR1 and CDR2 sequences are MNHEY and SMNVEV (reference sequence). CDR3: CATRLAGADTQYF. In DNA form, the CDR3 reads TGTGCCACACGACTAGCGGGAGCAGATACGCAGTATTTT.

The rearrangement uses TRBV9 and TRBJ1-2, with 8 bases that match TRBD1. Germline V CDR1 and CDR2: SGDLS, YYNGEE. The CDR3 has 16 residues. V lost 1 base and J lost 8; bases outside the gene matches: 13. The CDR3, as DNA: TGTGCCAGCAGCGTACACCAGGGGGCAGGGTTGAGAGGCTACACCTTC. It codes for CASSVHQGAGLRGYTF.

This rearrangement joins TRBV28 to TRBJ2-5, with D hard to call. CDR3 length: 15 amino acids. Trimming took off 2 bases at V and 5 bases at J, with 15 bases between the two ends. The germline V gene has CDR1 MDHEN and CDR2 SYDVKM. The CDR3 DNA is TGTGCCAGCAGTTTACCCCAGGAGTTGATGGAGACCCAGTACTTC. It codes for CASSLPQELMETQYF.

V is TRBV11-2 and J is TRBJ2-7; no reliable D call. The V end was cut by 4 bases, the J end by 2 bases, with 3 bases between. This CDR3 has 11 amino acids. Germline loops: CDR1 SGHAT, CDR2 FQNNGV. CDR3: CASSSTYEQYF. CDR3 nucleotide sequence: TGTGCCAGCAGCTCGACCTACGAGCAGTACTTC.

This chain joins TRBV27 and TRBJ2-1; 12 bases are shared with TRBD2. This CDR3 has 17 amino acids. J gave up 10 bases and V 1 base, and 11 bases lay outside the gene matches. CDR1 and CDR2 (germline): MNHEY, SMNVEV (reference sequence). The CDR3 spells CASSLYSTSGGRGEQFF. The DNA of the CDR3 is TGTGCCAGCAGTTTATACTCGACTAGCGGGGGTCGGGGGGAGCAGTTCTTC.

The V call is TRBV3-1 (or the pseudogene TRBV3-2), the J call TRBJ2-2; D perhaps matches TRBD2 (5 bases). V was shortened by 1 base and J by 6 bases, with 6 bases between the two germline ends. CDR3 length: 13 residues. The germline gives CDR1 LGHDT, CDR2 YNNKEL (reference sequence). CDR3 amino acids: CASSQGGSGELFF. The DNA of the CDR3 is TGTGCCAGCAGCCAAGGAGGGTCCGGGGAGCTGTTTTTT.

The V call is TRBV7-9, the J call TRBJ2-3; 12 bases align to TRBD2. This CDR3 comprises 16 residues. Per the germline V gene, CDR1 is SEHNR and CDR2 is FQNEAQ (reference sequence). V trimming: 5 bases; J trimming: 4 bases; junction bases outside the gene matches: 7. Here the CDR3 DNA reads TGTGCCAGCAGCCCCCCTAGCGGGGGGGGATCAGATACGCAGTATTTT. It translates to CASSPPSGGGSDTQYF.

The rearrangement links TRBV5-6 to TRBJ2-7, with 8 bases that match TRBD2. The CDR3 loop spans 17 amino acids. Germline CDR1 is SGHDT and CDR2 is YYEEEE. Trimming cost V 0 bases and J 3 bases; bases outside gene matches: 11. The CDR3 nucleotides read TGTGCCAGCAGCTTGGAGGTAGCGGGGATTTCGGTCTACGAGCAGTACTTC. This encodes CASSLEVAGISVYEQYF.